This T cell receptor beta chain is drawn from a study of shared T cell receptors in the human thymus. Clones were read by immunoSEQ multiplex PCR, and TCRdb kept only the in-frame ones, dropping some. The table shows approximately 490,000 clones, with 75% to 80% occurring only once. Germline CDR1 SGHTA, CDR2 FQGNSA. The CDR3 is 13 amino acids. V lost 2 bases and J lost 0, with 4 bases in between. This sample also belongs to another study, concerning human thymus T cells. Turning to that study: Biased V and J segment usage appeared in thymus and peripheral blood.

The specimen sequenced was thymocytes. The clonotype was recovered from a boy in the first two years of life with a congenital heart defect. This sequence joins TRBV7-2 and TRBJ1-1; no definite D call. DNA for the CDR3: TGTGCCAGCAGCTTATCGGTGAACACTGAAGCTTTCTTT. Its translation is CASSLSVNTEAFF. The entire variable domain, with the rest obtained from reference TRBV7-2 and TRBJ1-1, is as follows: GAGVSQSPSNKVTEKGKDVELRCDPISGHTALYWYRQSLGQGLEFLIYFQGNSAPDKSGLPSDRFSAERTGGSVSTLTIQRTQQEDSAVYLCASSLSVNTEAFFGQGTRLTVV.